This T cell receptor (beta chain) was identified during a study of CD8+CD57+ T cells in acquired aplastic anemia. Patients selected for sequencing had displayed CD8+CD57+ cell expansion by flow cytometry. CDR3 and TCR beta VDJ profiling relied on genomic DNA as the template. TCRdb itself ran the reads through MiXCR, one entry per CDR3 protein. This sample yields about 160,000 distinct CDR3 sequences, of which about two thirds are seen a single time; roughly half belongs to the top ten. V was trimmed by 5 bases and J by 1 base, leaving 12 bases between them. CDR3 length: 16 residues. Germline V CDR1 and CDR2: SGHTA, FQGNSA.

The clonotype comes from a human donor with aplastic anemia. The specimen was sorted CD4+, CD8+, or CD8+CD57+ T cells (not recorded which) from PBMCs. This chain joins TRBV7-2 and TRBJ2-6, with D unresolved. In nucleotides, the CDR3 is TGTGCCAGCAGCGCGACACGAACTTCTGGGGCCAACGTCCTGACTTTC. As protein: CASSATRTSGANVLTF.